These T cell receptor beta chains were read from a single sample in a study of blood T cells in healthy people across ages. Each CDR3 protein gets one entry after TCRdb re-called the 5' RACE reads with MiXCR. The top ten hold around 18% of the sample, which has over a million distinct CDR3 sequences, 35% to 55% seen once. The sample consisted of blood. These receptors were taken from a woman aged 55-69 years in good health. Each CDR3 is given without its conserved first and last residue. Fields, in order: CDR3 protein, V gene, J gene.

CDR3: ASRDKRKPGQLYEQY; V: TRBV28; J: TRBJ2-7
CDR3: ASSPARTFYGYT; V: TRBV6-5; J: TRBJ1-2
CDR3: SADRTSGFHNEQY; V: TRBV20-1; J: -
CDR3: ASTSGGDQY; V: TRBV28; J: TRBJ2-7
CDR3: ASSVGLAGALYNEQY; V: TRBV9; J: -
CDR3: ASSGETAAFPSGYT; V: TRBV14; J: TRBJ1-2
CDR3: SASPQGLGSEQY; V: TRBV20-1; J: TRBJ2-7
CDR3: ASSVVANTDTQY; V: TRBV12-3/TRBV12-4; J: TRBJ2-3
CDR3: AISEGSYEQY; V: TRBV10-3; J: TRBJ2-7
CDR3: ASSYSGTSGYNEQF; V: TRBV6-5; J: TRBJ2-1
CDR3: ASSVEGRASGNTIY; V: TRBV9; J: TRBJ1-3
CDR3: ASSVQGDSIQY; V: TRBV7-3; J: TRBJ2-4
CDR3: ASSLSGLSYEQY; V: TRBV5-1; J: TRBJ2-7
CDR3: ASSLVPAVYHNEQF; V: TRBV11-2; J: TRBJ2-1
CDR3: RKPRDPRICNSPLH; V: TRBV20-1; J: TRBJ1-6
CDR3: ASSYIGGGYT; V: TRBV6-2/TRBV6-3; J: TRBJ1-2
CDR3: SARDRGPKNIQY; V: TRBV20-1; J: TRBJ2-4
CDR3: SASIGGGKGEKLF; V: TRBV20-1; J: TRBJ1-4
CDR3: ASSTTQVNEQF; V: TRBV6-5; J: TRBJ2-1
CDR3: SVRLARRHNEQY; V: TRBV29-1; J: TRBJ2-4
CDR3: ATGPTGGLVTGELF; V: TRBV15; J: TRBJ2-2
CDR3: ANSGTGTVEQY; V: TRBV2; J: TRBJ2-7
CDR3: SVPSGRTDTQY; V: TRBV20-1; J: TRBJ2-3
CDR3: ATSVPTIYEQY; V: TRBV24-1; J: TRBJ2-7
CDR3: ASSIRDRNYNEQF; V: TRBV11-1; J: TRBJ2-1
CDR3: ASSKAGPMGYQPQH; V: TRBV19; J: TRBJ1-5
CDR3: SARDGTGRNEQY; V: TRBV20-1; J: -
CDR3: ASSSGLARVTDTQY; V: TRBV7-2; J: TRBJ2-3
CDR3: ASSPSDRVKKTQY; V: TRBV11-2; J: TRBJ2-5
CDR3: ASSLDRQFYNEQF; V: TRBV11-2; J: TRBJ2-1
CDR3: ASSPAVGLLSYEQY; V: TRBV7-9; J: TRBJ2-7
CDR3: ASVRETGGTWETQY; V: TRBV12-3/TRBV12-4; J: TRBJ2-5
CDR3: SARHQTGSAETQY; V: TRBV20-1; J: TRBJ2-5
CDR3: ATSPGTKPSTDTQY; V: TRBV4-1; J: TRBJ2-3
CDR3: ASSLLAGSKDTQY; V: TRBV5-1; J: TRBJ2-3
CDR3: ASSEGDSGANVLT; V: TRBV5-1; J: TRBJ2-6
CDR3: ASSLGTGAYNEQF; V: TRBV5-1; J: TRBJ2-1
CDR3: ASSSGLAGGVNEQF; V: TRBV7-7; J: TRBJ2-1
CDR3: ASSSGTGEYNEQF; V: TRBV6-1; J: TRBJ2-1
CDR3: ASSSGAGTQY; V: TRBV7-2; J: TRBJ2-3
CDR3: ASSRQGQGNEQF; V: TRBV11-3; J: TRBJ2-1
CDR3: ASRQRGARNNEQF; V: TRBV28; J: TRBJ2-1
CDR3: ASSQGLAGKYNEQF; V: TRBV11-2; J: TRBJ2-1
CDR3: ASSLGAGGRADTQY; V: TRBV13; J: TRBJ2-3
CDR3: ASSQEGVGTGELF; V: TRBV4-1; J: TRBJ2-2
CDR3: ASSLLVSQVGETQY; V: TRBV7-2; J: TRBJ2-5
CDR3: ASSLDRERRYQETQY; V: TRBV28; J: TRBJ2-5
CDR3: ASRGGLAGYSYNEQF; V: TRBV12-3/TRBV12-4; J: TRBJ2-1
CDR3: ASSMQGARSTDTQY; V: TRBV19; J: TRBJ2-3
CDR3: ASSLAGAPFGYT; V: TRBV11-2; J: TRBJ1-2
CDR3: ASSLVGDRGHGYT; V: TRBV7-2; J: TRBJ1-2
CDR3: ASSRDRPGTQY; V: TRBV18; J: -
CDR3: ASSSKLAKNIQY; V: TRBV7-2; J: TRBJ2-4
CDR3: ASSQGLGIYNEQF; V: TRBV3-1; J: TRBJ2-1
CDR3: SATDRVANQPQH; V: TRBV20-1; J: TRBJ1-5
CDR3: SVAGLAGPDTRY; V: TRBV29-1; J: TRBJ2-3
CDR3: ASSFWAGRAYEQY; V: TRBV28; J: TRBJ2-7
CDR3: SVGSGSNYGYT; V: TRBV29-1; J: TRBJ1-2